This T cell receptor beta chain was obtained from a study of shared clonotypes between healthy human individuals. Study results and caveats: Across subsets, estimated richness was generally greater for naive than for memory populations. Blood alone was sampled, and tissue repertoires likely differ. Non-shared clonotypes showed lower generation probabilities than clonotypes common to all four donors.

With regard to this clone: Its antigen is unidentified.

The assay was immunoSEQ multiplex PCR, and TCRdb's table has in-frame clones only and misses some. The data show roughly 2.5 million clones, with approximately 94% seen just once and 0.13% to 0.15% held by the top ten. The germline V and J ends were trimmed by 7 bases and 5 bases, with 23 bases remaining between them. The CDR3 covers 16 residues. The germline V gene encodes CDR1 SGHAT and CDR2 FQNNGV. The chain joins TRBV11-2 to TRBJ1-2; D may be TRBD1 (6 bases). The source is a young man in good health. The specimen sequenced was naive CD4+ T cells sorted from blood. Stated subset: CD45RA+ positively selected. The CDR3 region has the DNA TGTGCCAGCACGCGAGGGACACGAATTGAGGATTATGGCTACACCTTC. This codes for CASTRGTRIEDYGYTF.